Listed below are T cell receptor beta chains from one sample, sequenced in a study of neurological immune-mediated disorders. MiXCR was run by TCRdb on the 5' RACE reads, yielding one entry per CDR3 protein. The sample consists of over 50,000 distinct CDR3 sequences, 3% to 3.5% of them appearing once. The sequenced material came from PBMCs. The receptors stem from a middle-aged man with multiple sclerosis. Both conserved end residues are part of each CDR3. A D gene is named only where the DNA matches it firmly. The size of a clone is reported for some rows only, either as once, few or many, or as a class for expanded clones.

many | 15 | TRBJ2-5 | TRBV6-5 | . | TGTGCCAGCAGTTACTCCGCCGGGGCGGCGGAGACCCAGTACTTC | CASSYSAGAAETQYF
many | 17 | TRBJ2-1 | TRBV10-3 | TRBD2 | TGTGCCATCAGTGAGTCAGGGAGGGCGGGATCCTACAATGAGCAGTTCTTC | CAISESGRAGSYNEQFF
many | 16 | TRBJ2-5 | TRBV12-3/TRBV12-4 | TRBD1 | TGTGCCAGCAGCCCTGACAGGGGGGCCTTACAAGAGACCCAGTACTTC | CASSPDRGALQETQYF
many | 15 | TRBJ1-1 | TRBV5-1 | . | TGCGCCAGCAGCCCGATATCGGGGTTTAACACTGAAGCTTTCTTT | CASSPISGFNTEAFF
many | 14 | TRBJ2-7 | TRBV7-6 | . | TGTGCCAGCAGTCCCCCCGGGGTAGATGGCGAGCAGTACTTC | CASSPPGVDGEQYF
many | 19 | TRBJ2-3 | TRBV6-5 | TRBD2 | TGTGCCAGCAGTTCCAGACTAGCGGGGGCCTCGATGGGCACAGATACGCAGTATTTT | CASSSRLAGASMGTDTQYF
many | 16 | TRBJ2-1 | TRBV5-1 | TRBD1 | TGCGCCAGCAGCAGGAGACGGGACAGGGGGAACAATGAGCAGTTCTTC | CASSRRRDRGNNEQFF
many | 14 | TRBJ1-6 | TRBV6-5 | TRBD1 | TGTGCCAGCAGTACGACAGGGTATAATTCACCCCTCCACTTT | CASSTTGYNSPLHF
many | 13 | TRBJ2-1 | TRBV5-1 | TRBD1 | TGCGCCAGCAGGCCCGACCGGGACAGGGGGCAGTTCTTC | CASRPDRDRGQFF
many | 16 | TRBJ2-3 | TRBV15 | TRBD2 | TGTGCCACCAGCTGGTATCTAGCGGGGGGGACAGATACGCAGTATTTT | CATSWYLAGGTDTQYF
many | 16 | TRBJ2-3 | TRBV5-1 | TRBD1 | TGCGCCAGCAGCTTAGGATCGGGACAGGGTATTGATACGCAGTATTTT | CASSLGSGQGIDTQYF
many | 15 | TRBJ2-2 | TRBV10-3 | . | TGTGCCATCAGTGAAAGGCGGGGTAACACCGGGGAGCTGTTTTTT | CAISERRGNTGELFF
many | 14 | TRBJ1-4 | TRBV12-3/TRBV12-4 | TRBD1 | TGTGCCAGCAGTCCTACAGGGGGCCATGAAAAACTGTTTTTT | CASSPTGGHEKLFF
many | 14 | TRBJ1-2 | TRBV12-3/TRBV12-4 | . | TGTGCCAGCAGTCCAGGGGAGGGGGGCTATGGCTACACCTTC | CASSPGEGGYGYTF
many | 13 | TRBJ2-5 | TRBV20-1 | TRBD2 | TGCAGTGCTGAACTAGCGGGGCAAGAGACCCAGTACTTC | CSAELAGQETQYF
many | 14 | TRBJ2-7 | TRBV20-1 | . | TGCAGTGCTAAAGCAGGAGGTGGCTCCTACGAGCAGTACTTC | CSAKAGGGSYEQYF
many | 14 | TRBJ2-5 | TRBV20-1 | TRBD1 | TGCAGTGCAACCCTAACGGGACAGGCCGGGACCCAGTACTTC | CSATLTGQAGTQYF
many | 13 | TRBJ1-1 | TRBV5-1 | . | TGCGCCAGCAGCTTGGCCCGGGACACGCGAGCTTTCTTT | CASSLARDTRAFF
many | 15 | TRBJ2-7 | TRBV20-1 | . | TGCAGTGCTAGTGGAGGGGGCGGGACAGTCTACGAGCAGTACTTC | CSASGGGGTVYEQYF
many | 14 | TRBJ1-2 | TRBV18 | . | TGTGCCAGCTCACCACCGTCTTTATCCGGTGGCTACACCTTC | CASSPPSLSGGYTF
. | 13 | TRBJ2-5 | TRBV7-2 | . | TGTGCCAGCAGCGTACAGACCCAAGAGACCCAGTACTTC | CASSVQTQETQYF
many | 14 | TRBJ1-2 | TRBV5-1 | . | TGCGCCAGCAGCCCCGGACTGACTGCCGGTGGCTACACCTTC | CASSPGLTAGGYTF
many | 13 | TRBJ2-3 | TRBV11-2 | . | TGTGCCAGCAGCTTAGATAGGGTAGATACGCAGTATTTT | CASSLDRVDTQYF
many | 13 | TRBJ2-7 | TRBV20-1 | TRBD1 | TGCAGTGCACCGGGACAGGGTATCTACGAGCAGTACTTC | CSAPGQGIYEQYF
many | 16 | TRBJ2-2 | TRBV5-1 | . | TGCGCCAGCAGCTTGGCCGCGGGCCCGAACACCGGGGAGCTGTTTTTT | CASSLAAGPNTGELFF
many | 14 | TRBJ1-1 | TRBV29-1 | . | TGCAGCGTTGCGGGGATCAGAGTGAACACTGAAGCTTTCTTT | CSVAGIRVNTEAFF
many | 15 | TRBJ2-1 | TRBV9 | TRBD2 | TGTGCCAGCAGCAAACTAGCGGGGGCGAGCAATGAGCAGTTCTTC | CASSKLAGASNEQFF
many | 16 | TRBJ1-4 | TRBV7-2 | . | TGTGCCAGCAGCTTAGTGCCACCTTATACTAATGAAAAACTGTTTTTT | CASSLVPPYTNEKLFF
many | 14 | TRBJ2-2 | TRBV20-1 | TRBD1 | TGCAGTGGAAGGGGGACAGGTTCCACCGGGGAGCTGTTTTTT | CSGRGTGSTGELFF
many | 19 | TRBJ1-5 | TRBV3-1 | . | TGTGCCAGCAGCCAGGGGCCCGTGGCTGGGGTCCGGAGCAATCAGCCCCAGCATTTT | CASSQGPVAGVRSNQPQHF
many | 16 | TRBJ2-5 | TRBV4-1 | TRBD2 | TGCGCCAGCAGCCAAGGGGGGGGAGGGAGCGGGGAGACCCAGTACTTC | CASSQGGGGSGETQYF
. | 11 | TRBJ1-4 | TRBV12-3/TRBV12-4 | . | TGTGCCAGCAGTTTTAATGAAAAACTGTTTTTT | CASSFNEKLFF
many | 13 | TRBJ1-5 | TRBV12-3/TRBV12-4 | TRBD1 | TGTGCCAGCAGTTTACAGGGGGCTGAGCCCCAGCATTTT | CASSLQGAEPQHF
many | 15 | TRBJ2-5 | TRBV20-1 | . | TGCAGTGCTAGCGTCCTTGGCAGGGGTGGAAAGACCCAGTACTTC | CSASVLGRGGKTQYF
many | 14 | TRBJ2-7 | TRBV14 | . | TGTGCCAGCAGCCAAGATCATGGGTCCTACGAGCAGTACTTC | CASSQDHGSYEQYF
many | 16 | TRBJ2-1 | TRBV7-9 | . | TGTGCCAGCAGCTTAGGGTGGGGGAGCTCCTACAATGAGCAGTTCTTC | CASSLGWGSSYNEQFF
many | 14 | TRBJ2-7 | TRBV2 | . | TGTGCCAGCAGTGAAAGGCGGGGTCCCTACGAGCAGTACTTC | CASSERRGPYEQYF